The 21 T cell receptor beta chains listed next were all sequenced from one sample in a study of blood T cell repertoires in COVID-19. Some clones are missing from TCRdb's copy, which holds only in-frame ones; the method was immunoSEQ multiplex PCR. Here the sample spans about 68,000 clones, about nine tenths being singletons. Sample: peripheral blood. These receptors all stem from a man in his fifties with COVID-19, enrolled during active disease.

The rearrangement joins TRBV6-5 to TRBJ2-3, with no clear D. V lost 7 bases to trimming and J lost 3 bases, with 17 bases between them. The CDR3 totals 15 residues. Per the germline V gene, CDR1 is MNHEY and CDR2 is SVGAGI. Written as DNA, the CDR3 is TGTGCCAGCACGTCGGCGCCAACGGGTACAGATACGCAGTATTTT. This encodes CASTSAPTGTDTQYF.

The chain combines TRBV27 with TRBJ1-6; 9 bases line up with TRBD1. The V and J ends lost 4 bases and 6 bases, in that order; junction bases with no gene match: 4. Per the germline V gene, CDR1 is MNHEY and CDR2 is SMNVEV (reference sequence). The CDR3 runs to 15 residues. The chain's CDR3 is CASSSDRGVNSPLHF. CDR3 coding DNA: TGTGCCAGCAGTTCGGACAGGGGTGTTAATTCACCCCTCCACTTT.

The V and J genes are TRBV25-1 and TRBJ1-2; D is possibly TRBD1 (5 bases). The CDR3 spans 11 residues. V shed 8 bases and J shed 8 bases, with 12 bases lying between them. Germline lookup yields CDR1 MGHDK and CDR2 SYGVNS. The CDR3: CASGPGYGYTF. CDR3 nucleotide sequence: TGTGCCAGCGGCCCAGGGTACGGCTACACCTTC.

This chain uses TRBV27 with TRBJ2-1, with TRBD2 matching over 11 bases. The CDR3 runs to 17 residues. In germline, CDR1 is MNHEY, CDR2 SMNVEV (reference sequence). The V and J ends lost 7 bases and 4 bases, in that order; junction bases with no gene match: 12. In nucleotides, the CDR3 is TGTGCCAGCAAACCCCTGCCCGGGACTAGCGGTTACAATGAGCAGTTCTTC. This sequence encodes CASKPLPGTSGYNEQFF.

This CDR3 reads CASILKRGEQFF. The CDR3 coding sequence is TGTGCCAGCATCCTGAAGAGGGGGGAGCAGTTCTTC. This chain links TRBV2 with TRBJ2-1; the D gene is possibly TRBD1 (6 bases). V lost 7 bases, J lost 10 bases, and 14 bases lay in between. Germline assignment: CDR1 SNHLY and CDR2 FYNNEI. CDR3 length: 12 residues.

The CDR3 DNA is TGTGCCAGCAGCTCCTCGGGACAGGGAGAGACCCAGTACTTC. It is translated as CASSSSGQGETQYF. The chain joins TRBV11-2 to TRBJ2-5; 9 positions match TRBD1. This CDR3 is 14 amino acids long. Germline V gene sequence: CDR1 SGHAT, CDR2 FQNNGV. V lost 4 bases and J lost 4; bases outside the gene matches: 4.

The chain is built from TRBV5-1 and TRBJ1-4; 7 bases match TRBD1. V shed 0 bases and J 3 bases; nucleotides not matched to a gene: 5. This CDR3 contains 16 residues. The germline CDR1 and CDR2 sequences are SGHRS and YFSETQ. For the CDR3, the DNA is TGCGCCAGCAGCTTGGCCCGCAGGGGGTCTAATGAAAAACTGTTTTTT. This sequence encodes CASSLARRGSNEKLFF.

The chain recombines TRBV5-1 with TRBJ2-5; D not resolved. The germline gives CDR1 SGHRS, CDR2 YFSETQ. The CDR3 is made up of 13 amino acids. V lost 0 bases to trimming and J lost 1 base, with 4 bases between them. The CDR3 sequence: CASSLVAQETQYF. The CDR3 DNA reads TGCGCCAGCAGCTTGGTGGCCCAAGAGACCCAGTACTTC.

This clone is a singleton in its sample. This chain connects TRBV19 to TRBJ2-7; 8 positions match TRBD2. Per the germline V gene, CDR1 is LNHDA and CDR2 is SQIVND (reference sequence). The trim removed 4 bases at V and 1 base at J, leaving 9 bases unmatched. The length of the CDR3 is 16 residues. The chain's CDR3 is CASSSRGGITSYEQYF. Here the CDR3 DNA reads TGTGCCAGTAGTAGCCGGGGGGGCATTACTTCCTACGAGCAGTACTTC.

Details on this clone: The junction does not match germline at one end; this may be a read error. The V gene is TRBV30, the J gene TRBJ2-5; maybe TRBD2 (6 bases). The CDR3 is made up of 14 amino acids. CDR1 and CDR2 (germline): GTSNPN, SVGIG (reference sequence). The CDR3 reads CAWSVGRPAGQEHF. CDR3 nucleotide sequence: TGTGCCTGGAGTGTGGGGAGGCCCGCAGGTCAGGAGCACTTC.

This clone appeared a single time. The CDR3 DNA is TGTGCCATCAGTGATGGAGGGGCTAGCGGGAGGGCCGCAGATACGCAGTATTTT. Amino acid sequence: CAISDGGASGRAADTQYF. The J gene is TRBJ2-3, the V gene TRBV10-3; 12 bases agree with TRBD2. Germline CDR1 reads ENHRY; CDR2 reads SYGVKD. Losses at the gene ends were 3 bases for V and 4 bases for J; bases not matched to a gene: 11. The CDR3 length is 18 residues.

The chain uses TRBV7-9 and TRBJ2-3; 7 nucleotides align to TRBD2. V lost 2 bases to trimming and J lost 5 bases; unmatched junction nucleotides: 16. The germline V gene encodes CDR1 SEHNR and CDR2 FQNEAQ (reference sequence). This CDR3 is 18 amino acids long. CDR3 sequence reads: CASSLPRLGGRQGDTQYF. CDR3 DNA sequence: TGTGCCAGCAGCTTACCCCGTCTTGGCGGGAGACAAGGAGATACGCAGTATTTT.

The gene calls are TRBV5-1 and TRBJ1-2, with TRBD1 as a possible D gene (6 bases). The CDR3 has 15 residues. The V gene lost 3 bases and the J gene lost 0 bases, with 12 bases spanning the gap. Germline V gene lookup returns CDR1 SGHRS and CDR2 YFSETQ. CDR3 bases: TGCGCCAGCAGCTCTAACAGGGATACTAACTATGGCTACACCTTC. Its translation: CASSSNRDTNYGYTF.

A single count supports this clone. CDR3 sequence reads: CATSDPKYGYTF. In nucleotides, the CDR3 is TGTGCCACCAGTGACCCAAAATATGGCTACACCTTC. The chain carries TRBV24-1 and TRBJ1-2; D not resolved. With 4 bases removed from V and 5 bases from J, the gap between germline ends came to 7 bases. The CDR3 has 12 residues. Germline values: CDR1 KGHDR, CDR2 SFDVKD.

The chain carries TRBV5-1 and TRBJ1-3, with no clear D. Trimming left V 0 bases short and J 2 bases short, with 6 bases between. Per germline, CDR1 SGHRS and CDR2 YFSETQ. This CDR3 has 14 amino acids. The CDR3 spells CASSLDTAGNTIYF. The CDR3 DNA reads TGCGCCAGCAGCTTGGATACAGCTGGAAACACCATATATTTT.

The chain couples TRBV2 to TRBJ1-1, with D possibly being TRBD1 (5 bases). The V gene's germline CDR1 is SNHLY and CDR2 FYNNEI. The V end lost 1 base, the J end lost 0 bases, and 6 bases lay between the germline ends. The CDR3 is 14 residues long. In DNA form, the CDR3 reads TGTGCCAGCAGTGAAGACAGGTTGAACACTGAAGCTTTCTTT. Protein product: CASSEDRLNTEAFF.

The table lists this clone with a count of one. The genes are TRBV28 and TRBJ1-5; no clear D. Looked up from germline, CDR1 is MDHEN and CDR2 is SYDVKM. The CDR3 spans 12 residues. V shed 6 bases and J shed 1 base, with 4 bases lying between them. CDR3 protein: CASRESNQPQHF. CDR3 nucleotide sequence: TGTGCCAGCAGGGAGAGCAATCAGCCCCAGCATTTT.

This clone has just a few counts. The V and J genes are TRBV5-1 and TRBJ2-7; possibly TRBD2 for D (6 bases). This CDR3 has 14 residues. CDR1 and CDR2 (germline): SGHRS, YFSETQ. The ends were cut back, 3 bases at V and 9 bases at J, with 19 bases in the middle. CDR3 residues: CASSSDGTGAGQYF. CDR3 DNA: TGCGCCAGCAGCTCTGACGGGACGGGAGCGGGGCAGTACTTC.

V usage is TRBV2 and J usage is TRBJ2-1; a weak D match, TRBD2 (6 bases). V shed 6 bases and J shed 8 bases, with 11 bases lying between them. This CDR3 is 12 amino acids long. Per the germline V gene, CDR1 is SNHLY and CDR2 is FYNNEI. CDR3 region: CASRGGSYEQFF. CDR3 nucleotides: TGTGCCAGCAGGGGGGGAAGTTATGAGCAGTTCTTC.

The chain joins TRBV6-4 to TRBJ1-1; 7 bases are a match to TRBD1. Trimming took 3 bases from V and 3 from J; bases not matched to a gene: 4. CDR1 and CDR2 from the germline V gene are MRHNA and SNTAGT. The CDR3 extends over 14 amino acids. The CDR3 loop reads CASSERGRDTEAFF. Written as DNA, the CDR3 is TGTGCCAGCAGTGAGAGGGGGCGGGACACTGAAGCTTTCTTT.

Comments on this clone: This sample also contains other DNA sequences that code for the same CDR3. The V gene is TRBV18, the J gene TRBJ2-1, with a possible D match to TRBD2 (5 bases). There are 15 residues in the CDR3. V lost 2 bases to trimming and J lost 3 bases, with 11 bases between them. The germline gives CDR1 KGHSH, CDR2 LQKENI. The CDR3 protein is CASSPGGGSYNEQFF. The CDR3 coding sequence is TGTGCCAGCTCACCAGGAGGAGGTAGCTACAATGAGCAGTTCTTC.